The following is a T cell receptor beta chain sequence with its context. TCRdb re-analysed the 5' RACE reads in MiXCR, keeping a single row per CDR3 protein. The sample lists a few hundred thousand distinct CDR3 sequences, 20% to 25% occurring once. This sample was taken from a study of identical twins. These data are also associated with another study on T cells expressing NK-cell markers.

The receptor was derived from a woman under 30 in good health. Specimen: CD4+ T cells sorted from blood.

CDR3 region: CASSSTSGGATRTDTQYF. The CDR3 DNA reads as TGCGCCAGCAGCTCGACTAGCGGGGGGGCCACCCGCACAGATACGCAGTATTTT. The chain joins TRBV5-1 to TRBJ2-3; 14 bases map to TRBD2. Unmatched junction bases numbered 7, after V lost 3 bases and J lost 1 base. Germline CDR1 is SGHRS and CDR2 is YFSETQ. The CDR3 has 18 residues.